Detailed here is one T cell receptor beta chain. The antigen is not known. These data come from a study of T cell responses to AZD1222 COVID-19 vaccine. This CDR3 spans 11 amino acids. Between the trimmed V and J ends, which lost 2 bases and 3 bases, there was a span of 2 bases. Germline V lookup: CDR1 MNHEY, CDR2 SVGAGI. The data were produced by immunoSEQ multiplex PCR, yet TCRdb's version contains in-frame clones alone and is incomplete. Among about 83,000 clones, around 93% were seen once, and the ten largest hold around 30%. Regarding the study as a whole: The study sampled repertoires only after the peak T cell response.

This chain links TRBV6-5 with TRBJ2-7; D gene unclear. The sequence was obtained from an adult who received the AZD1222 COVID-19 vaccine. The sample in question was peripheral blood, obtained 28 days after the second AZD1222 dose. CDR3 sequence reads: CASSYNYEQYF. The CDR3 DNA reads as TGTGCCAGCAGTTACAACTACGAGCAGTACTTC.